The clone carrying this T cell receptor beta chain was recorded a few times. The antigen is unknown. These data originate in a study of T-cell reconstitution after alpha-beta-depleted transplantation in children. The authors prepared the TCRbeta library with unique molecular identifiers. MiXCR, run by TCRdb on the PCR reads, gives a single entry per CDR3 protein. Here the sample spans about a million distinct CDR3 sequences, roughly 29% being singletons. Findings of the study overall: Several hundred expanded graft clones reportedly supplied alpha-beta T cells about two months after transplant. At day 60, the high TCRbeta diversity found in some patients originated from recipient T cells and thymic progenitors that had survived. T-cell counts and diversity at one year post-transplant came mainly from newly produced T cells.

This sequence was found in a boy under three years old who had a stem cell transplant for SCID, so the T cells may come from the graft donor. The sample was PBMCs, mostly from graft donor cells, taken 360 days after TCRalphabeta/CD19-depleted stem cell transplant.

The DNA for the CDR3 is TGCGCCAGCAGCTTCACGTCCGGGACAGCCTACGAGCAGTACTTC. Protein: CASSFTSGTAYEQYF. The rearrangement uses TRBV5-1 and TRBJ2-7, with 7 positions matching TRBD1. Germline V gene sequence: CDR1 SGHRS, CDR2 YFSETQ. The CDR3 is 15 amino acids. V shed 2 bases and J 2 bases; nucleotides not matched to a gene: 7.